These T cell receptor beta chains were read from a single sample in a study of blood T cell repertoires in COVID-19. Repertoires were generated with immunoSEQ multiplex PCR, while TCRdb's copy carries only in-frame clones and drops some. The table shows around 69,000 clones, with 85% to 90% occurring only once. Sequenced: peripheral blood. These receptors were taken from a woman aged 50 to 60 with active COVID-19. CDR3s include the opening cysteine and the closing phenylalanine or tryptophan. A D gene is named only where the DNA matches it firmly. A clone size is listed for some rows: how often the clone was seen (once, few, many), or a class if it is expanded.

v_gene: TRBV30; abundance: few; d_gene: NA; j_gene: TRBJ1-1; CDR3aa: CAWSVLGQTEAFF; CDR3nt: TGTGCCTGGAGTGTACTGGGGCAGACTGAAGCTTTCTTT
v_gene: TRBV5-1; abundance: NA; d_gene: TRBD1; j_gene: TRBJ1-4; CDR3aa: CASSPGTGTSNEKLFF; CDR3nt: TGCGCCAGCAGCCCTGGGACAGGGACGTCTAATGAAAAACTGTTTTTT
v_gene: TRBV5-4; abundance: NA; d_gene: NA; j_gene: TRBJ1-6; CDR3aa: CASSLGATDNSPLHF; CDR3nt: TGTGCCAGCAGCTTGGGGGCGACCGATAATTCACCCCTCCACTTT
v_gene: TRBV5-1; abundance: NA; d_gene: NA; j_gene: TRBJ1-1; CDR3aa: CASSFLWGAEAFF; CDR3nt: TGCGCCAGCAGCTTCCTCTGGGGCGCTGAAGCTTTCTTT
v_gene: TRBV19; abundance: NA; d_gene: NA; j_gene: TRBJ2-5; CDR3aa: CASSIARRGGKETQYF; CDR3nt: TGTGCCAGTAGTATAGCAAGGAGGGGGGGAAAGGAGACCCAGTACTTC
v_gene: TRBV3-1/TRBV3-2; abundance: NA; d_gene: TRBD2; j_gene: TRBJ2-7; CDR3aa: CASSQEVTSGSNEQYF; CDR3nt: TGTGCCAGCAGCCAAGAGGTTACTAGCGGGAGTAACGAGCAGTACTTC
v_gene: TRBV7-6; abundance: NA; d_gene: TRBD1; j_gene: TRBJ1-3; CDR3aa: CASSPGTEGRGNTIYF; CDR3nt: TGTGCCAGCAGCCCCGGGACAGAAGGGAGAGGAAACACCATATATTTT
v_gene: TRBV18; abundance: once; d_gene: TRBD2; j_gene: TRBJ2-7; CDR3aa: CASSLGLAGDEQYF; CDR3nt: TGTGCCAGCTCACTGGGACTAGCGGGAGATGAGCAGTACTTC
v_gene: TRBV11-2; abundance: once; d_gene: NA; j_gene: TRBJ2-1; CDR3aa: CASTHFLGADEYNEQFF; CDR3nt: TGTGCCAGCACCCATTTTCTAGGGGCTGACGAATACAATGAGCAGTTCTTC
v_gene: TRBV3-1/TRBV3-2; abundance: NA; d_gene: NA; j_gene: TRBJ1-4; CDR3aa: CASSHRQGNEKLFF; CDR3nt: TGTGCCAGCAGCCATAGGCAGGGTAATGAAAAACTGTTTTTT
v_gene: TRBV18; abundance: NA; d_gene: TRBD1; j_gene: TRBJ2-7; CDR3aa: CASSPGTDYEQYF; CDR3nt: TGTGCCAGCTCACCAGGGACAGATTACGAGCAGTACTTC
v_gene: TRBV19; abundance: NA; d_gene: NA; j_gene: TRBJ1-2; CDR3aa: CASSIGQASYGYTF; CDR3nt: TGTGCCAGTAGTATAGGACAGGCAAGCTATGGCTACACCTTC
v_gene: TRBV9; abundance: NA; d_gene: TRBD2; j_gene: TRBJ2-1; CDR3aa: CASSVWGTTYNEQFF; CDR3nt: TGTGCCAGCAGCGTCTGGGGGACTACCTACAATGAGCAGTTCTTC
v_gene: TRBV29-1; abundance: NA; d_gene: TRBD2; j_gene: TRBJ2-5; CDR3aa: CSVELPSGKVETQYF; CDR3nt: TGCAGCGTTGAATTGCCTAGCGGGAAGGTAGAGACCCAGTACTTC
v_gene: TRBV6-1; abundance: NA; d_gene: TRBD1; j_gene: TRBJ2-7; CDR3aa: CASSEQGASNEQYF; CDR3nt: TGTGCCAGCAGTGAACAGGGGGCTTCTAATGAGCAGTACTTC
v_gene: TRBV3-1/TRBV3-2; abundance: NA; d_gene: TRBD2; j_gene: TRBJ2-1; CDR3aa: CASSPLSGGNEQFF; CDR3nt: TGTGCCAGCAGCCCGCTTAGCGGGGGCAATGAGCAGTTCTTC
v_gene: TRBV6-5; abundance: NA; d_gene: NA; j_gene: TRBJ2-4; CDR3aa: CASSWAGGNIQYF; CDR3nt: TGTGCCAGCTCGTGGGCCGGGGGAAACATTCAGTACTTC
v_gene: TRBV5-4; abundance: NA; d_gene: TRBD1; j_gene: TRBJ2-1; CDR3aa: CASSNRQGNWNEQFF; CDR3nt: TGTGCCAGCAGCAACCGACAGGGGAATTGGAATGAGCAGTTCTTC
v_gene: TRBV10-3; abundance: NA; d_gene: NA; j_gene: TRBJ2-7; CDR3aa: CAIREQGFGSYEQYF; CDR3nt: TGTGCCATCAGGGAACAGGGATTCGGCTCCTACGAGCAGTACTTC
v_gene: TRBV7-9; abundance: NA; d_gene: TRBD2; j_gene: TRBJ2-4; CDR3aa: CASSLEPLAVAKNIQYF; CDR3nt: TGTGCCAGCAGCTTAGAACCACTAGCGGTAGCCAAAAACATTCAGTACTTC
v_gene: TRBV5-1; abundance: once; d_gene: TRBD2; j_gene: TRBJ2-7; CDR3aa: CASSEGLAGDEQYF; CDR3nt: TGCGCCAGCAGCGAGGGACTAGCGGGCGACGAGCAGTACTTC
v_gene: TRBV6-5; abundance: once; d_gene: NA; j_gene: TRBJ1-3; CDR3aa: CASSLTLGQGNTIYF; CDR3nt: TGTGCCAGCAGTTTAACCCTGGGACAAGGAAACACCATATATTTT
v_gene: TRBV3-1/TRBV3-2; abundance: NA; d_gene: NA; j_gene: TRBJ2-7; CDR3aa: CASSQGTSALGEQYF; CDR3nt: TGTGCCAGCAGCCAAGGAACTAGTGCCCTTGGCGAGCAGTACTTC
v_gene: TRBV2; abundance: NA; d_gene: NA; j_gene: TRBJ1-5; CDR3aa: CASKSGKYSNQPQHF; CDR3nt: TGTGCCAGCAAGTCAGGCAAGTATAGCAATCAGCCCCAGCATTTT
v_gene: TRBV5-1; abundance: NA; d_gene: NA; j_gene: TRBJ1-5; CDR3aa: CASSPRTGEYQPQHF; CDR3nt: TGCGCCAGCAGCCCTCGTACAGGCGAGTATCAGCCCCAGCATTTT
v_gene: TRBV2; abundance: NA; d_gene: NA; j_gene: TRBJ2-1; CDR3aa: CASSMTRSYNEQFF; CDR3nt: TGTGCCAGCAGTATGACGAGGTCCTACAATGAGCAGTTCTTC
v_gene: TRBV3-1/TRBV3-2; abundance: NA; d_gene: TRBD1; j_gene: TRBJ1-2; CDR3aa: CASSLGQGAYGYTF; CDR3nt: TGTGCCAGCAGCTTGGGACAGGGGGCGTATGGCTACACCTTC
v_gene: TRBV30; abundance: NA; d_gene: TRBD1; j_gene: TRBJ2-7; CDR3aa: CAWSPSLQGAGTYEQYF; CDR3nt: TGTGCCTGGAGTCCGTCCCTCCAGGGGGCGGGAACCTACGAGCAGTACTTC
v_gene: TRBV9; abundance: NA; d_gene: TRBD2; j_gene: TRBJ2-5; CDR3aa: CASTLGLAEGETQYF; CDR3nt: TGTGCCAGCACCCTAGGGCTAGCGGAGGGGGAGACCCAGTACTTC
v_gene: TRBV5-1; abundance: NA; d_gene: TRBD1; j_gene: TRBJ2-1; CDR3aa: CASSLGGTGRNEQFF; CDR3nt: TGCGCCAGCAGCTTGGGCGGGACAGGGCGCAATGAGCAGTTCTTC
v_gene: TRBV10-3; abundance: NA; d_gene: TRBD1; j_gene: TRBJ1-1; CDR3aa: CAISEIGRTGEINTEAFF; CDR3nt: TGTGCCATCAGTGAGATAGGTAGGACAGGGGAAATTAACACTGAAGCTTTCTTT
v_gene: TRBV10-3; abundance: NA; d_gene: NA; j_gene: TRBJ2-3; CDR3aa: CAISEVGGDTQYF; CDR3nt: TGTGCCATCAGTGAAGTGGGGGGAGATACGCAGTATTTT